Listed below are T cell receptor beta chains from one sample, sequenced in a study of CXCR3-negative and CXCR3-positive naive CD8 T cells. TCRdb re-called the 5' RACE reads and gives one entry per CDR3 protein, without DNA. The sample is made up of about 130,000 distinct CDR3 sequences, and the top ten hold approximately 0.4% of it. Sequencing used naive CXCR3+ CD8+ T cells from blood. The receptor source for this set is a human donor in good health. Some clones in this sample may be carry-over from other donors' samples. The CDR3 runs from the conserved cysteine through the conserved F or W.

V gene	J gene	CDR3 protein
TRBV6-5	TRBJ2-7	CASSYGFGRYYEQYF
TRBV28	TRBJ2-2	CASSLLRDRLGGTGELFF
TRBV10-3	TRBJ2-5	CAIRGDYPKETQYF
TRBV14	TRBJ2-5	CASSHGTAKYF
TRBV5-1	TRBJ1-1	CASSWIGAEAFF
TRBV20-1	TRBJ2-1	CSAKPLAGGNEQFF
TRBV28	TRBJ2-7	CATNTMGSSYEQYF
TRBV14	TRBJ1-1	CASSFSQRTEAFF
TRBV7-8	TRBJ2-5	CASSLSGGALQETQYF
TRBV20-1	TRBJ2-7	CSARQLAYEQYF
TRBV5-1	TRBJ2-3	CASCPAGDYTDTQYF
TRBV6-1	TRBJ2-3	CASSLTGLSTDTQYF
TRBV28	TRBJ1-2	CASSLFSNYGYTF
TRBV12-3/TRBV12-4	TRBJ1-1	CASSLWGGTEAFF
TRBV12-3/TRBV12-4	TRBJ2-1	CASSLDRLGRGNEQFF
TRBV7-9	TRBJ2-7	CASSSPDSYEQYF